Given below is one TCR beta chain in context. Antigen: not known. Measured with immunoSEQ multiplex PCR; TCRdb has only the in-frame clones, and not every one. This table holds about 73,000 clones, 70% to 90% found once. The CDR3 sequence is 12 residues long. The trim removed 4 bases at V and 15 bases at J, leaving 9 bases unmatched. The germline gives CDR1 SEHNR, CDR2 FQNEAQ (reference sequence). The data belong to a study of cytomegalovirus exposure and HLA in healthy donors. Study-wide results and limits: Some public TCRs appeared in many individuals, while most sequences were rare. It was confirmed in vitro that a few of the CMV-associated chains were specific for CMV antigens. The authors enumerated over 150 TCR beta chains as linked to cytomegalovirus.

The sample taken for sequencing was PBMCs. The V gene is TRBV7-9, the J gene TRBJ2-1, with TRBD2 identical over 7 bases. The TCR comes from a woman aged 18-35 years in good health and CMV-seropositive. The CDR3 bases are TGTGCCAGCAGCTCAACGAGCGGGAACGGGTTCTTC. It encodes CASSSTSGNGFF. The full variable domain, rest sourced from reference TRBV7-9 and TRBJ2-1, is DTGVSQNPRHKITKRGQNVTFRCDPISEHNRLYWYRQTLGQGPEFLTYFQNEAQLEKSRLLSDRFSAERPKGSFSTLEIQRTEQGDSAMYLCASSSTSGNGFFGPGTRLTVL.